A selection of T cell receptor beta chains follows, all from one sample in a study of blood T cell repertoires in COVID-19. Data came from immunoSEQ multiplex PCR; TCRdb stores just in-frame clones and leaves some out. This sample carries about 180,000 clones, roughly 84% of them seen once, and the ten largest clones take around 1.2%. Sequenced input: PBMCs or T cells enriched from blood (not recorded which). These receptors were obtained from a human donor with acute COVID-19. The donor label of this sample is uncertain. The CDR3 runs from the conserved cysteine through the conserved F or W. The order of the fields is J gene, D gene, V gene, clone size, CDR3 DNA, CDR3 protein. D genes are given only for firm matches. Rows may omit the clone size; those that give it use once, few, many or a size class.

j_call: TRBJ2-7; d_call: -; v_call: TRBV2; clone_size: -; cdr3_nt: TGTGCCAGCAGCGAACCCGCCAGGGTTTACGAGCAGTACTTC; cdr3_aa: CASSEPARVYEQYF
j_call: TRBJ2-2; d_call: -; v_call: TRBV7-2; clone_size: -; cdr3_nt: TGTGCCTGGCGGGCGGGGTCGAACACCGGGGAGCTGTTTTTT; cdr3_aa: CAWRAGSNTGELFF
j_call: TRBJ2-3; d_call: TRBD2; v_call: TRBV7-2; clone_size: -; cdr3_nt: TGTGCCAGCAGCCTCGCGGGGGGGGGTGAAGATACGCAGTATTTT; cdr3_aa: CASSLAGGGEDTQYF
j_call: TRBJ1-2; d_call: -; v_call: TRBV14; clone_size: -; cdr3_nt: TGTGCCAGCAGCCAAGATCCGGGAAAGCAGCACACTAACTATGGCTACACCTTC; cdr3_aa: CASSQDPGKQHTNYGYTF
j_call: TRBJ2-7; d_call: TRBD2; v_call: TRBV2; clone_size: -; cdr3_nt: TGTGCCAGCAGCTCGACTAGCGGAGCCTACGAGCAGTACTTC; cdr3_aa: CASSSTSGAYEQYF
j_call: TRBJ2-2; d_call: TRBD2; v_call: TRBV7-9; clone_size: -; cdr3_nt: TGTGCCAGCAGCCGGACTAGCGGGGGGGACACCGGGGAGCTGTTTTTT; cdr3_aa: CASSRTSGGDTGELFF
j_call: TRBJ2-3; d_call: -; v_call: TRBV7-2; clone_size: -; cdr3_nt: TGTGCCAGCAGCTCTAGGGGTGGCGGGGGCACAGATACGCAGTATTTT; cdr3_aa: CASSSRGGGGTDTQYF
j_call: TRBJ1-4; d_call: -; v_call: TRBV18; clone_size: -; cdr3_nt: TGTGCCAGCTCACGATCGGGAAATGAAAAACTGTTTTTT; cdr3_aa: CASSRSGNEKLFF
j_call: TRBJ2-5; d_call: TRBD2; v_call: TRBV7-9; clone_size: -; cdr3_nt: TGTGCCAGCGCGGGGGGCTTGGACGGGGAGACCCAGTACTTC; cdr3_aa: CASAGGLDGETQYF
j_call: TRBJ1-2; d_call: -; v_call: TRBV19; clone_size: few; cdr3_nt: TGTGCCAGTAGTCAATGGGGGGATAGTGGCTACACCTTC; cdr3_aa: CASSQWGDSGYTF
j_call: TRBJ2-2; d_call: -; v_call: TRBV24-1; clone_size: once; cdr3_nt: TGTGCCACCAGGTGGGGCCGGGAGCTGTTTTTT; cdr3_aa: CATRWGRELFF
j_call: TRBJ2-3; d_call: -; v_call: TRBV5-1; clone_size: once; cdr3_nt: TGCGCCAGCAGCTTGGCCACAGGGAGCACAGATACGCAGTATTTT; cdr3_aa: CASSLATGSTDTQYF
j_call: TRBJ1-2; d_call: -; v_call: TRBV5-1; clone_size: -; cdr3_nt: TGCGCCAGCAGCCCGGACGGGACTAACTATGGCTACACCTTC; cdr3_aa: CASSPDGTNYGYTF
j_call: TRBJ2-4; d_call: TRBD2; v_call: TRBV6-5; clone_size: -; cdr3_nt: TGTGCCAGCAGTTCCCTAGCGGCAGCCGCCAAAAACATTCAGTACTTC; cdr3_aa: CASSSLAAAAKNIQYF